The source of this T cell receptor beta chain is a study of T cell responses to AZD1222 COVID-19 vaccine (dated by TCRdb to about 2021). Concerning the study at large: AZD1222 recipients whose second dose came at about 4 weeks and those whose second dose came at about 12 weeks were combined into one group, since spike-specific TCR depth and breadth did not differ between the two schedules. TCR sequencing covered 230 or so trial participants: 200 to 210 given two doses of AZD1222 and around 25 given two doses of MenACWY control vaccine. Trial participants were enrolled into age subgroups of 18-55, 56-69 and 70-plus years, which contained about 150, 28 and 57 TCR-sequenced participants, respectively.

Broad study findings and their caveats: After two AZD1222 doses, both the breadth and the depth of spike-specific TCRs were significantly higher than at day 0 and than in MenACWY recipients. Conclusions about previously exposed vaccinees were limited because only six or seven AZD1222 recipients were SARS-CoV-2 seropositive at baseline. In the small 56-69-year group, the increase in depth fell short of significance, most likely because of low power. Because no samples from the day 14 peak response were available, repertoires could be characterized only after the peak T cell response. Reportedly, almost half of the unique spike-specific TCRs recognized epitopes lying outside the regions that are mutated in the B.1.351 and B.1.1.7 variants. CD4 TCRs associated with the vaccine covered the entire spike protein, and the dominant responses were in regions 160-218 and 743-854. Participants were mostly white British, with more females than males. The authors suggested clonal diversity may have been underestimated.

Worth noting for this clone: There is no known antigen for this receptor. No quality values exist for individual bases; no much larger clone is one base distant.

Reading the label with the study, this specimen's time point is: baseline before first vaccination. The vaccinee samples were drawn from two UK trials, COV001 and COV002, one of which was a single-blind randomized controlled phase 2/3 trial testing AZD1222 (ChAdOx1 nCoV-19) in healthy adults. For TCRbeta chain sequencing, PBMC samples from trial participants were taken at day 0 and at day 28 after the second dose. The CDR3 regions of human TCRbeta chains were analyzed by immunosequencing. Per the original workflow: Repertoire TCRs were matched against a reference library of SARS-CoV-2-specific TCRs generated with the MIRA antigen-specificity platform. Breadth was defined as the fraction of unique TCRs that were SARS-CoV-2-associated, and depth was defined as the fraction of total T cells that were SARS-CoV-2-associated. Using the MIRA data, each spike-specific TCR was mapped to the spike region that the TCR reacts to and placed in a CD4 or CD8 class. Log10-transformed breadth and depth values were compared by one-way ANOVA with Sidak's multiple comparisons tests. TCRdb stores this immuneACCESS table with in-frame sequences only. Part of the clones is absent; in the studies checked, under half of the shortfall reflects unresolved V genes, and no reason is known for the rest. Clone size and the V and J calls come from that table; the DNA yielded D and trimming. The sample contains roughly 100,000 clones, 70% to 90% of them found a single time. The top ten clonotypes cover around a tenth of the sample.

Sequencing was performed on peripheral blood, taken on day 0 of AZD1222 vaccination. This TCR derives from an adult in good health.

The DNA sequence is TGTGCCAGCAGCTTGACGAATGAGCAGTTCTTC. The resulting protein is CASSLTNEQFF. The chain links TRBV5-4 with TRBJ2-1, with the identity of the D gene unclear. In the germline V gene (reference sequence), CDR1 corresponds to SGHNT and CDR2 to YYREEE. Trimming costs V 1 base and J 7 bases, and their ends lie 3 bases apart. From the cysteine up to the phenylalanine, the CDR3 has a length of 11 residues. Of the read, only the CDR3 DNA is kept; its 33 bases are in frame from base 1.